The source of this T cell receptor beta chain is a study of blood T cell repertoires in COVID-19. Study details: COVID-19 samples collected from the United States, Italy and Spain covered acute and convalescent phases. PBMCs, B-cell-depleted T cells, or T cells were the source of the cDNA or gDNA that made up the material.

The protocol was immunoSEQ multiplex PCR, while the TCRdb copy is restricted to in-frame clones and leaves out a portion. The data hold about 20,000 clones, with 79% observed a single time. The CDR3 is 15 residues long. Per the germline V gene, CDR1 is SGHTA and CDR2 is FQGTGA. V shed 4 bases, J shed 8 bases, and the junction held 6 bases outside the gene matches. The specimen sequenced was peripheral blood. This rearrangement joins TRBV7-3 to TRBJ2-1; 12 bases agree with TRBD2. The clonotype was recovered from a man at least 80 years old with acute or convalescent COVID-19. CDR3 protein: CASSSRTSGTDEQFF. In nucleotides, the CDR3 is TGTGCCAGCAGCTCCAGGACTAGCGGGACAGATGAGCAGTTCTTC.